This TCR beta chain originates from a study of T cells after yellow fever vaccination. TCRdb passed the 5' RACE reads through MiXCR, listing each CDR3 protein once. The data contain a few hundred thousand distinct CDR3 sequences, 6.8% of them singletons. In this sample, this clonotype turned up a few times. This sample comprised PBMCs, obtained about 49 days after the first yellow fever vaccination. The receptor comes from a man between 18 and 29 years old who received the YFV17D yellow fever vaccine.

The CDR3 coding sequence is TGTGCCAGCAGCTTCGAAATGGCGAACTATGGCTACACCTTC. It encodes CASSFEMANYGYTF. This rearrangement joins TRBV5-4 to TRBJ1-2; D remains unclear. V lost 2 bases, J lost 2 bases, and 10 bases lay in between. This CDR3 has 14 residues. CDR1 is SGHNT and CDR2 is YYREEE in the germline V gene (reference sequence).